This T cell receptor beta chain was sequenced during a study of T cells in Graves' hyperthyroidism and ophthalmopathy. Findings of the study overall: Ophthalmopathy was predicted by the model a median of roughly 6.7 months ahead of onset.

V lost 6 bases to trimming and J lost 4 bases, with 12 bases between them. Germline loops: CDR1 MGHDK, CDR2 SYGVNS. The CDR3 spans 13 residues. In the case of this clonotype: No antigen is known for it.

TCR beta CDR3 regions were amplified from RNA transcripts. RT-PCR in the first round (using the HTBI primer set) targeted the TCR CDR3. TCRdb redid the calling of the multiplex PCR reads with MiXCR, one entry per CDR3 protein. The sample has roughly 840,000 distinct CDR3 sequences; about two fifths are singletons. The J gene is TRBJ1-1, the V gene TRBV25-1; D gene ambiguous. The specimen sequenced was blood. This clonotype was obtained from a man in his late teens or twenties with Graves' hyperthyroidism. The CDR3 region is CASSAMEGTEAFF. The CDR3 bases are TGTGCCAGCAGCGCTATGGAGGGCACTGAAGCTTTCTTT.